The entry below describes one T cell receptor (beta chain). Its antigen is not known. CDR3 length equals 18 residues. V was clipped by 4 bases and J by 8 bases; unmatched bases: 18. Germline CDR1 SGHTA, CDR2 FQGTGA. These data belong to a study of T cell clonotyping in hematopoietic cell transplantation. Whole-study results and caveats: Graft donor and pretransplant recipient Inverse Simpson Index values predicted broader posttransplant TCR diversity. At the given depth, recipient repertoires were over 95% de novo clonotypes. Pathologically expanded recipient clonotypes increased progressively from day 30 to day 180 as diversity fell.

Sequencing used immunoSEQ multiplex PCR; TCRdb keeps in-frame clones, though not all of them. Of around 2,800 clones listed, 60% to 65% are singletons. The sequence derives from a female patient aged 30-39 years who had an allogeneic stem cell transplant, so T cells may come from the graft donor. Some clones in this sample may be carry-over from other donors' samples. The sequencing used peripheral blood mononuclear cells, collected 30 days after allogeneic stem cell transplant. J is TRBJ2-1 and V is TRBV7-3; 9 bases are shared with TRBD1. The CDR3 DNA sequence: TGTGCCAGCAGCTCCTACCACGGACAGGGGAGCGTGGTATATGAGCAGTTCTTC. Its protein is CASSSYHGQGSVVYEQFF.